These 6 T cell receptor beta chains were sequenced from one sample in a study of identifying expanded T cells in peripheral blood. The assay was immunoSEQ multiplex PCR, and TCRdb's table has in-frame clones only and misses some. The sample carries about 50,000 clones, over 80% recorded once. The sample comprised blood. These receptors originate from a person aged 18-70 years in good health.

The chain recombines TRBV30 with TRBJ1-5; no firm D call. The CDR3 is 13 residues long. In germline, CDR1 is GTSNPN, CDR2 SVGIG (reference sequence). Trimming took off 1 base at V and 4 bases at J, with 8 bases between the two ends. CDR3 loop: CAWSGGVNQPQHF. The CDR3 DNA sequence: TGTGCCTGGAGTGGAGGTGTTAATCAGCCCCAGCATTTT.

The rearrangement joins TRBV9 to TRBJ1-2; 8 bases match TRBD1. The germline CDR1 and CDR2 sequences are SGDLS and YYNGEE. The junction had 8 bases not matched to a gene; V was cut back by 0 bases and J by 4 bases. The CDR3 is 16 amino acids. CDR3 bases: TGTGCCAGCAGCGTAGTGGCAGGGGGCACTTTCTATGGCTACACCTTC. This translates into CASSVVAGGTFYGYTF.

The V call is TRBV7-8, the J call TRBJ1-2; TRBD1 matches 8 bases. The CDR3 contains 17 residues. Germline V CDR1 and CDR2: SGHVS, FQNEAQ. V was pared by 3 bases and J by 1 base, with 10 bases of the junction left unmatched. The CDR3 DNA sequence: TGTGCCAGCAGCTTGAGGACAGGGTTGCGAATTAACTATGGCTACACCTTC. Translating it yields CASSLRTGLRINYGYTF.

The V gene is TRBV6-6, the J gene TRBJ1-1; D uncertain. This CDR3 contains 14 residues. Trimming removed 6 bases at V and 1 base at J, with 12 bases between. Germline V gives CDR1 MNHNY, CDR2 SVGAGI (reference sequence). The CDR3 sequence is CASSDGSGNTEAFF. The CDR3 coding sequence is TGTGCCAGCAGCGACGGGAGTGGGAACACTGAAGCTTTCTTT.

J is TRBJ2-2 and V is TRBV7-2, with D hard to call. The CDR3 sequence is 14 residues long. Germline CDR1 SGHTA, CDR2 FQGNSA. V lost 1 base and J 7 bases, leaving 10 bases between the germline ends. The CDR3 reads CASSLVQGNGELFF. The CDR3 coding sequence is TGTGCCAGCAGCTTAGTCCAAGGGAACGGGGAGCTGTTTTTT.

The chain links TRBV4-3 to TRBJ2-3; unclear D gene. Germline values: CDR1 LGHNA, CDR2 YSLEER. V gave up 2 bases and J gave up 6 bases, with 12 bases separating them. The CDR3 is 14 amino acids. The CDR3 DNA sequence: TGCGCCAGCAGCCAACGTGGCGGAGCGGATACGCAGTATTTT. This translates into CASSQRGGADTQYF.